One sample yielded the 7 T cell receptor delta chains listed below, sequenced in a study of gamma-delta chains in newborns, infants, children (dated by TCRdb to between 2018 and 2020). This sample was sequenced with an Illumina MiSeq. TCRdb called clones afresh from the public reads with CATT; identical DNA rows were later merged. The sample profile shows thousands of delta-chain clones; 13% to 15% of them were found once. About 23% of the sample lies in the top ten. The sequenced sample was blood, obtained at baseline. The source is a child who was a newborn, infant or young child, either healthy, febrile or measles-vaccinated (not recorded which).

This clone was counted only a few times. V is TRDV2 and J is TRDJ3, with D unresolved. The V end was cut by 0 bases, the J end by 0 bases, with 11 bases between. This CDR3 contains 18 residues. CDR1 and CDR2 from the germline V gene are GEAIGNYY and EKD. DNA of the CDR3: TGTGCCTGTGACACCGTCGCTCTTAGCTCCTGGGACACCCGACAGATGTTTTTC. Its translation: CACDTVALSSWDTRQMFF.

This rearrangement joins TRDV2 to TRDJ1; 11 bases are shared with TRDD3. The CDR3 is made up of 16 amino acids. V shed 6 bases, J shed 3 bases, and the junction held 11 bases outside the gene matches. Germline V lookup: CDR1 GEAIGNYY, CDR2 EKD. The CDR3 is CACSNLGDTAADKLIF. In DNA form, the CDR3 reads TGTGCCTGTAGTAATTTGGGGGATACGGCTGCCGATAAACTCATCTTT.

On this clone itself: A read error may be the cause here, since a much bigger clone is one base away. V is TRDV2 and J is TRDJ3; 9 bases are shared with TRDD3. Losses at the gene ends were 3 bases for V and 3 bases for J; bases not matched to a gene: 23. The CDR3 is made up of 23 amino acids. Looked up from germline, CDR1 is GEAIGNYY and CDR2 is EKD. CDR3 sequence: CACDPANSYTGGETLWDTRQMFF. CDR3 DNA: TGTGCCTGTGACCCCGCCAACTCTTATACTGGGGGAGAAACACTCTGGGACACCCGACAGATGTTTTTC.

This chain uses TRDV1 with TRDJ1; 11 nucleotides line up with TRDD3. V shed 1 base, J shed 2 bases, and the junction held 30 bases outside the gene matches. CDR3 length equals 25 residues. Germline-derived CDR1 and CDR2 are TSWWSYY and QGS. The chain's CDR3 is CALGEQCPPQYLYWGIVRATDKLIF. DNA of the CDR3: TGTGCTCTTGGGGAACAATGCCCGCCGCAGTACCTTTACTGGGGGATAGTTAGGGCAACCGATAAACTCATCTTT.

Worth noting for this clone: This may arise from a read error, as a much more abundant clone is one base away. The rearrangement joins TRDV2 to TRDJ1; 7 nucleotides match TRDD3. Trimming cost V 0 bases and J 6 bases; bases outside gene matches: 3. Germline CDR1 reads GEAIGNYY; CDR2 reads EKD. This CDR3 comprises 13 residues. Written as DNA, the CDR3 is TGTGCCTGTGACACCTGGGGGACCAATAAACTCATCTTT. It encodes CACDTWGTNKLIF.

This clone is deemed medium-sized. The V and J genes are TRDV1 and TRDJ1; 8 bases map to TRDD3. The CDR3 length is 15 residues. The V gene's germline CDR1 is TSWWSYY and CDR2 QGS. J was trimmed by 3 bases and V by 4 bases; bases with no gene match: 7. This CDR3 reads CALGAFLGYADKLIF. The CDR3, as DNA: TGTGCTCTTGGGGCTTTCCTGGGATACGCCGATAAACTCATCTTT.

This clone came up a few times. The gene calls are TRDV2 and TRDJ1, with TRDD3 matching over 12 bases. J lost 2 bases, V lost 1 base, and 10 bases had no gene match. CDR3 length: 18 amino acids. CDR1 and CDR2 from the germline V gene are GEAIGNYY and EKD. In nucleotides, the CDR3 is TGTGCCTGTGACACAATGGCCCTGGGGGATACGCCGACCGATAAACTCATCTTT. This codes for CACDTMALGDTPTDKLIF.